Listed here are 27 T cell receptor beta chains from one sample, sequenced in a study of T cell responses to AZD1222 COVID-19 vaccine. TCRdb's copy holds only in-frame clones and misses some; the assay was immunoSEQ multiplex PCR. The sample contains more than 100,000 clones, 88% of which appear only once. The sample here was peripheral blood, taken on day 0 of AZD1222 vaccination. These receptors were taken from an adult in good health.

The chain employs TRBV5-1 and TRBJ2-2, with D perhaps given as TRBD1 or TRBD2 (5 bases each). Deletions cut 4 bases from V and 4 bases from J, with 11 bases between. The CDR3 extends over 14 amino acids. Germline V gene sequence: CDR1 SGHRS, CDR2 YFSETQ. This CDR3 reads CASSVRDLTGELFF. CDR3 coding DNA: TGCGCCAGCAGCGTTCGGGACCTCACCGGGGAGCTGTTTTTT.

The chain joins TRBV28 to TRBJ1-1; D is unresolved. The CDR3 covers 14 residues. Germline CDR1 and CDR2: MDHEN and SYDVKM. V lost 9 bases and J lost 3, with 17 bases in between. The CDR3 sequence is CASTMSGTYTEAFF. Written as DNA, the CDR3 is TGTGCCAGTACTATGTCGGGAACCTACACTGAAGCTTTCTTT.

The chain's CDR3 is CASRRTEGGLGYTF. The CDR3 nucleotides are TGTGCCAGTAGAAGGACGGAAGGGGGGTTAGGCTACACCTTC. The chain couples TRBV19 to TRBJ1-2, with D tentatively TRBD1 (6 bases). The length of the CDR3 is 14 residues. CDR1 and CDR2 from the germline V gene are LNHDA and SQIVND (reference sequence). Deletions cut 6 bases from V and 8 bases from J, with 19 bases between.

The chain is built from TRBV11-2 and TRBJ1-6; 9 nucleotides agree with TRBD1. Per germline, CDR1 SGHAT and CDR2 FQNNGV. This CDR3 has 19 residues. The trim removed 1 base at V and 0 bases at J, leaving 7 bases unmatched. CDR3 DNA: TGTGCCAGCAGCTTAGGAACCGGGACAGGGCCCTCCTATAATTCACCCCTCCACTTT. This codes for CASSLGTGTGPSYNSPLHF.

This sequence joins TRBV5-1 and TRBJ1-1; D is perhaps TRBD1 (5 bases). This CDR3 spans 16 amino acids. Trimming took 0 bases from V and 3 from J, leaving 15 bases between them. Germline V CDR1 and CDR2: SGHRS, YFSETQ. The CDR3 loop is CASSLAVRDGDTEAFF. CDR3 sequence (DNA): TGCGCCAGCAGCTTGGCAGTCAGGGATGGGGACACTGAAGCTTTCTTT. The whole variable domain, remainder taken from reference TRBV5-1 and TRBJ1-1, is KAGVTQTPRYLIKTRGQQVTLSCSPISGHRSVSWYQQTPGQGLQFLFEYFSETQRNKGNFPGRFSGRQFSNSRSEMNVSTLELGDSALYLCASSLAVRDGDTEAFFGQGTRLTVV.

In this sample, this clone turned up a few times. DNA of the CDR3: TGCGCCAGCAGCCAGGAACGACCCCGCTCTGGAAACACCATATATTTT. Translation gives CASSQERPRSGNTIYF. This chain uses TRBV4-1 with TRBJ1-3, with D unresolved. The germline V gene has CDR1 MGHRA and CDR2 YSYEKL. The CDR3 sequence is 16 residues long. The V end lost 3 bases, the J end lost 0 bases, and 12 bases lay between the germline ends.

The rearrangement links TRBV5-1 to TRBJ2-1; tentatively, D is TRBD2 (7 bases). Trimming took off 4 bases at V and 6 bases at J, with 14 bases between the two ends. The CDR3 has 14 amino acids. Germline V gene lookup returns CDR1 SGHRS and CDR2 YFSETQ. The CDR3 sequence is CASSIRGGSNEQFF. CDR3 nucleotide sequence: TGCGCCAGCAGCATCCGCGGGGGCTCCAATGAGCAGTTCTTC.

The chain recombines TRBV29-1 with TRBJ2-6, with D perhaps TRBD1 (6 bases). The V and J ends lost 5 bases and 0 bases respectively, with 14 bases between them. This CDR3 has 16 residues. Germline V CDR1 and CDR2: SQVTM, ANQGSEA. As DNA, the CDR3 is TGCAGCGTTCCACAGGGAGTGGGCTCTGGGGCCAACGTCCTGACTTTC. Translating it yields CSVPQGVGSGANVLTF.

The gene calls are TRBV24-1 and TRBJ1-2, with D unclear. The CDR3 is 11 amino acids. Trimming took 3 bases from V and 5 from J, leaving 3 bases between them. CDR1 KGHDR and CDR2 SFDVKD come from the germline V gene. CDR3 sequence (DNA): TGTGCCACCAGTGATGATTATGGCTACACCTTC. Translating it yields CATSDDYGYTF.

The genes are TRBV6-5 and TRBJ2-7; 9 bases are shared with TRBD1. This CDR3 has 15 residues. Germline CDR1 is MNHEY and CDR2 is SVGAGI. The V segment lost 2 bases and the J segment 2 bases; nucleotides outside the gene matches: 4. The CDR3, as DNA: TGTGCCAGCAGTTACGTCGGACAGGGGACCTACGAGCAGTACTTC. Protein sequence: CASSYVGQGTYEQYF.

The CDR3 reads CASSLPSSEKLFF. The CDR3 DNA reads TGTGCCAGCAGTTTACCCTCCAGTGAAAAACTGTTTTTT. This chain uses TRBV12-3 or TRBV12-4 with TRBJ1-4; unclear D gene. This CDR3 spans 13 amino acids. The V gene lost 2 bases and the J gene lost 7 bases, with 8 bases spanning the gap.

The rearrangement joins TRBV6-5 to TRBJ2-1; the match to TRBD2 covers 7 bases. V lost 5 bases, J lost 7 bases, and 5 bases stayed unmatched. The CDR3 extends over 13 amino acids. The germline V gene has CDR1 MNHEY and CDR2 SVGAGI. The CDR3 DNA is TGTGCCAGCAGTAGGGGAGGGCCAAATGAGCAGTTCTTC. Protein sequence: CASSRGGPNEQFF.

V is TRBV18 and J is TRBJ2-1; a possible D gene is TRBD2 (5 bases). Per germline, CDR1 KGHSH and CDR2 LQKENI. V was shortened by 2 bases and J by 0 bases, with 8 bases between the two germline ends. CDR3 size: 15 residues. DNA of the CDR3: TGTGCCAGCTCACCAGCTAGCAGCTCCTACAATGAGCAGTTCTTC. Amino acids: CASSPASSSYNEQFF.

This clone was picked up a small number of times. The gene calls are TRBV6-2 or TRBV6-3 and TRBJ2-6; D is unclear. Trimming took off 6 bases at V and 0 bases at J, with 9 bases between the two ends. This CDR3 region has 15 residues. Germline assignment: CDR1 MNHEY and CDR2 SVGEGT. The CDR3 sequence is CASSRLLSGANVLTF. The CDR3 nucleotides read TGTGCCAGCAGCCGCCTTCTCTCTGGGGCCAACGTCCTGACTTTC.

Only a few counts were recorded for this clone. This chain connects TRBV28 to TRBJ1-5, with TRBD1 identical over 7 bases. Germline V gives CDR1 MDHEN, CDR2 SYDVKM. This CDR3 comprises 13 residues. Germline trimming cut 6 bases from V and 6 bases from J; bases unmatched to any gene: 5. The DNA of the CDR3 is TGTGCCAGCAGCCTACAGGGGACTCAGCCCCAGCATTTT. This sequence encodes CASSLQGTQPQHF.

The chain has TRBV10-3 and TRBJ1-1, with 10 bases that match TRBD1. Germline CDR1 is ENHRY and CDR2 is SYGVKD. Trimming removed 11 bases from V and 3 bases from J; junction bases left unmatched: 6. This CDR3 is built from 13 residues. The CDR3 loop is CAVDRGFDTEAFF. In nucleotides, the CDR3 is TGTGCCGTGGACAGGGGGTTTGACACTGAAGCTTTCTTT.

This clone was detected only once. The chain employs TRBV10-1 and TRBJ1-2, with TRBD1 as a possible D gene (5 bases). Germline V gene sequence: CDR1 WNHNN, CDR2 SYGVQD (reference sequence). Trimming removed 0 bases at V and 4 bases at J, with 12 bases between. The CDR3 has 15 amino acids. CDR3 bases: TGCGCCAGCAGTGAGTCGACCGGGGCAGCCTATGGCTACACCTTC. This encodes CASSESTGAAYGYTF.

The J gene is TRBJ2-5, the V gene TRBV19; 7 bases map to TRBD2. CDR3 length: 15 residues. V gave up 2 bases and J gave up 4 bases; unmatched junction bases: 7. Germline CDR1 and CDR2: LNHDA and SQIVND (reference sequence). CDR3: CASSIQGPGGETQYF. As DNA, the CDR3 is TGTGCCAGTAGTATACAGGGACCGGGGGGAGAGACCCAGTACTTC. Full variable domain (outside the CDR3, taken from reference TRBV19 and TRBJ2-5): DGGITQSPKYLFRKEGQNVTLSCEQNLNHDAMYWYRQDPGQGLRLIYYSQIVNDFQKGDIAEGYSVSREKKESFPLTVTSAQKNPTAFYLCASSIQGPGGETQYFGPGTRLLVL.

This clone was observed a handful of times. This sequence joins TRBV7-3 and TRBJ2-7; D possibly corresponds to TRBD1 (5 bases). From germline, CDR1 is SGHTA and CDR2 FQGTGA. The CDR3 covers 12 residues. V was shortened by 5 bases and J by 7 bases, with 12 bases between the two germline ends. The CDR3 loop is CASSTTAGEQYF. CDR3 nucleotides: TGTGCCAGCAGCACCACCGCAGGGGAGCAGTACTTC.

This clone appeared a single time. The J gene is TRBJ1-3, the V gene TRBV11-3; weak D call: TRBD1 (5 bases). Trimming cost V 2 bases and J 6 bases, with 8 bases left between them. The CDR3 is 13 amino acids. The V gene's germline CDR1 is SGHNT and CDR2 YENEEA. CDR3 nucleotides: TGTGCCAGCAGCTTACAGGGTTCAAACACCATATATTTT. It yields the protein CASSLQGSNTIYF.

On this clone: Other DNA variants within this sample encode the same CDR3. The rearrangement uses TRBV19 and TRBJ2-1, with 7 nucleotides matching TRBD2. Per germline, CDR1 LNHDA and CDR2 SQIVND (reference sequence). The CDR3 totals 15 residues. The V segment lost 2 bases and the J segment 2 bases; nucleotides outside the gene matches: 3. CDR3 nucleotide sequence: TGTGCCAGTAGTATACCAGCGGGACCCTACAATGAGCAGTTCTTC. Translated: CASSIPAGPYNEQFF.

The rearrangement joins TRBV7-2 to TRBJ2-3, with 9 bases lining up with TRBD2. J gave up 8 bases and V 3 bases, and 12 bases lay outside the gene matches. The CDR3 spans 16 residues. CDR1 and CDR2 from the germline V gene are SGHTA and FQGNSA. CDR3 amino acids: CASSFASGRNSGTQYF. Written as DNA, the CDR3 is TGTGCCAGCAGCTTTGCCAGCGGGAGGAATAGCGGTACGCAGTATTTT.

The CDR3 DNA sequence: TGTGCCATCAATGGTGCAGGGGACACTGAAGCTTTCTTT. Translating it yields CAINGAGDTEAFF. V is TRBV10-3 and J is TRBJ1-1; TRBD1 is a possible D gene (6 bases). The germline CDR1 and CDR2 sequences are ENHRY and SYGVKD. CDR3 length: 13 amino acids. Trimming cost V 7 bases and J 3 bases, with 12 bases left between them.

This clone has just one count. The chain is built from TRBV10-3 and TRBJ2-7, with no clear D. In germline, CDR1 is ENHRY, CDR2 SYGVKD. The CDR3 runs to 11 residues. V lost 2 bases and J 7 bases, leaving 6 bases between the germline ends. CDR3 bases: TGTGCCATCAGTGAGCAGGTGGAGCAGTACTTC. Its translation: CAISEQVEQYF.

The DNA of the CDR3 is TGTGCCACCATCGGACAGGTACCCACTGAAGCTTTCTTT. Encoded protein: CATIGQVPTEAFF. The rearrangement joins TRBV28 to TRBJ1-1; 7 nucleotides agree with TRBD1. The CDR3 length is 13 residues. The V segment lost 10 bases and the J segment 4 bases; nucleotides outside the gene matches: 9. CDR1 and CDR2 (germline): MDHEN, SYDVKM. The whole variable domain, remainder taken from reference TRBV28 and TRBJ1-1, is DVKVTQSSRYLVKRTGEKVFLECVQDMDHENMFWYRQDPGLGLRLIYFSYDVKMKEKGDIPEGYSVSREKKERFSLILESASTNQTSMYLCATIGQVPTEAFFGQGTRLTVV.

J is TRBJ2-1 and V is TRBV2; D gene unclear. The CDR3 has 15 residues. With 4 bases removed from V and 10 bases from J, the gap between germline ends came to 20 bases. Looked up from germline, CDR1 is SNHLY and CDR2 is FYNNEI. CDR3 nucleotide sequence: TGTGCCAGCAGTGCCCTGCCAACTCCCCAGAAGGAGCAGTTCTTC. Translating gives CASSALPTPQKEQFF.

This clone has more than one count but fewer than ten. CDR3 sequence (DNA): TGTGCCAGCAGCCCGGACAGGGACTTAGGTCAGCCCCAGCATTTT. As protein: CASSPDRDLGQPQHF. The V and J genes are TRBV11-2 and TRBJ1-5; TRBD1 matches at 8 bases. The CDR3 is made up of 15 amino acids. Trimming at V came to 5 bases and at J to 6 bases, leaving 9 bases not matched to a gene. Looked up from germline, CDR1 is SGHAT and CDR2 is FQNNGV.